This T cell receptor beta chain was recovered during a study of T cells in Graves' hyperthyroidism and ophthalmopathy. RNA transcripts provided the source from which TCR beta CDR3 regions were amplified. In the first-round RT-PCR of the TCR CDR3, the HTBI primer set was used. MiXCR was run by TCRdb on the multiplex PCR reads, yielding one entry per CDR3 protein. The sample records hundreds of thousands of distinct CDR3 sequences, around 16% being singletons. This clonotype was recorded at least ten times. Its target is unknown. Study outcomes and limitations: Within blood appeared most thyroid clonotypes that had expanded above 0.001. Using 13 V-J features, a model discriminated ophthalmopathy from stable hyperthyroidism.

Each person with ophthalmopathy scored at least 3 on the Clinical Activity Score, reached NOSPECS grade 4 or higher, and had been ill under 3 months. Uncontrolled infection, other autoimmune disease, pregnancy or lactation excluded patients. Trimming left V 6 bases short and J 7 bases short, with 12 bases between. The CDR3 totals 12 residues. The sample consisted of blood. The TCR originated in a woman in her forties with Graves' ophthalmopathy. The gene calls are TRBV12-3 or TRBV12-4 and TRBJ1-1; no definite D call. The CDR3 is CASSFRGFEAFF. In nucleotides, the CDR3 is TGTGCCAGCAGCTTCCGCGGTTTTGAAGCTTTCTTT.